This TCR beta chain is drawn from a study of cytomegalovirus exposure and HLA in healthy donors. Study-wide points: Reportedly, a later analysis found an Asian-associated ancestry cluster had fewer N-insertions than the roughly 700-donor mean. There was a cluster of highly shared sequence variants that was likely a sequencing artifact. Three of the chains that were CMV-associated were confirmed in vitro to be specific for CMV antigens.

60 Vbeta and 13 Jbeta primers were used in PCR. Some clones are missing from TCRdb's copy, which holds only in-frame ones; the method was immunoSEQ multiplex PCR. This sample's clone table lists 190,000 or so clones. Concerning this clone: No antigen is known for it.

V lost 8 bases and J 6 bases, leaving 23 bases between the germline ends. Germline CDR1 reads MDHEN; CDR2 reads SYDVKM. This CDR3 is built from 15 residues. The material sequenced was PBMCs. The source is a boy aged 5-17 years in good health and CMV-seronegative. The gene calls are TRBV28 and TRBJ2-7; D is possibly TRBD1 (6 bases). CDR3 loop: CASGGGERQSSEQYF. The CDR3 DNA reads TGTGCCAGCGGGGGCGGTGAGCGACAGTCGAGCGAGCAGTACTTC.